The clone carrying this T cell receptor (beta chain) was recorded at least ten times. Its antigen remains unidentified. The data were taken from a study of T-cell reconstitution after alpha-beta-depleted transplantation in children. Findings and caveats of the study: A year post-transplant, T-cell counts and diversity derived mostly from newly produced T cells. After transplant, high TCRbeta diversity at day 60 in some patients arose from surviving recipient T cells and thymic progenitors. Approximately two months post-transplant, alpha-beta T cells reportedly originated from several hundred expanded graft clones.

During its preparation, the TCRbeta library received unique molecular identifiers. TCRdb analysed the PCR reads with MiXCR anew, one entry per CDR3 protein. The sample carries 250,000 to 300,000 distinct CDR3 sequences, approximately 10% recorded once. Per germline, CDR1 SGHDN and CDR2 FVKESK. The ends were cut back, 3 bases at V and 8 bases at J, with 6 bases in the middle. The CDR3 totals 11 residues. The chain is built from TRBV14 and TRBJ2-3, with D unclear. The material was peripheral blood, obtained 180 days after TCRalphabeta/CD19-depleted stem cell transplant. This clonotype was sampled from a male patient between 2 and 15 years old who had a stem cell transplant for chronic granulomatous disease, so the T cells may come from the graft donor. The CDR3 loop is CASSHLATQYF. As DNA, the CDR3 is TGTGCCAGCAGCCACCTTGCTACGCAGTATTTT.